Detailed here is one TCR beta chain. The antigen it recognizes is unknown. Base qualities are not at hand, and no much larger clone is one base apart. Relative to germline, V is 2 bases shorter and J is 0 bases shorter, with 17 bases between their ends. From the cysteine through the phenylalanine, the CDR3 covers 16 amino acids. The CDR3 DNA has 48 bases and is translated from base 1. Taken from the germline V gene, the CDR1 and CDR2 loops are SQVTM and ANQGSEA. The cohort comprised some 680 healthy bone marrow donors. At the time of sampling, every cohort member was nominally healthy, though immune exposures that went unrecorded were likely present. The donor tested CMV seronegative, placing the donor among the 350 or so seronegative members of the cohort. Every donor gave a peripheral blood sample, and the peripheral blood mononuclear cells from that sample were used for TCR beta sequencing. The Qiagen DNeasy Blood Extraction Kit was used to extract genomic DNA from the blood cell samples.

The library was generated by the immunoSEQ multiplex PCR assay. A mixture of 60 forward primers for TCR Vbeta segments and 13 reverse primers for TCR Jbeta segments was used in the multiplex PCR. The CDR3 region of rearranged TCR beta genes was amplified from genomic DNA with a multiplex PCR assay. The amplified TCR beta libraries were sequenced on the Illumina HiSeq System as 87-base-pair reads. The original methods were these. In a later analysis, roughly 80 million unique TCR beta chains were counted across the 500 to 850 repertoires, and around 10 million of these chains were shared by at least two donors. Raw reads were error-corrected and collapsed into unique sequences with a nearest-neighbor algorithm that merged closely related sequences to remove PCR and sequencing errors. To assign V, D and J gene segments, CDR3 sequences were aligned to IMGT reference sequences. For a sequence to be retained, a match of at least six nucleotides was required to both a V gene segment and a J gene segment. Rearrangements were classified as productive when the CDR3 lacked stop codons and remained in frame with V and J, and all other rearrangements were classified as non-productive. CDR3 was defined according to IMGT convention as the region running from the second conserved V-encoded cysteine to the conserved J-encoded phenylalanine. In an earlier analysis of roughly 580 of the donors, sequences lacking an unambiguous match to a single V gene segment were excluded. An earlier analysis of some 610 of the donors called V segments functional above 56.7% productive rearrangements and segregating when the between-donor standard deviation exceeded 5%. A statistical classification framework was built to diagnose cytomegalovirus status from the catalog of TCR beta chain sequences. V and J gene assignment, in a later analysis, came from comparing TCR nucleotide sequences with IMGT/GENE-DB human TR gene sequences. In a later analysis, CDR3 sequences and most-parsimonious VDJ recombination scenarios were assigned using the TCRdist pipeline. In a later analysis, each TCR beta chain was defined by its CDR3 amino acid sequence together with its V-gene family, and reads without a unique V-gene family were excluded. In a later analysis, 450 to 600 highly shared, low-generation-probability nucleotide sequences were removed to address suspected cross-contamination and a sequencing artifact. In a later analysis, a clonal expansion index was calculated for each public chain from normalized within-repertoire ranks of inferred template counts. Generation probabilities in a later analysis came from a VDJ recombination model fitted to out-of-frame rearrangements, and those results were checked against IGoR. In a later analysis, hypergeometric tests were used to score TCR-TCR, TCR-HLA and TCR-CMV co-occurrence, with a repertoire-size bias correction applied to TCR pairs. False discovery rates were estimated in a later analysis by permuting HLA or CMV assignments 20 times. In a later analysis, co-occurring TCRs were grouped with DBSCAN, and TCRdist sequence similarity was added when clustering was performed within HLA-allele-positive subsets. Repertoires with fewer than 30,000 or more than 120,000 public chains, plus five repertoires with anomalous nucleotide sharing, were excluded from co-occurrence clustering. The table comes from immuneACCESS by way of TCRdb, which keeps in-frame sequences with V and J called. Part of the clones is missing from these tables; in studies checked, under half for an unresolved V gene and the rest for unknown reasons. The V and J calls and clone size come from that table; D and trimming were worked out from the DNA. Present in this sample are about 160,000 clones, about two thirds of which were seen just once. Around 2.8% of the sample goes to the ten largest clones.

This sample was included in a study of cytomegalovirus exposure and HLA in healthy donors (TCRdb year 2017). Looking at the study overall: An earlier analysis of approximately 640 of the donors reported roughly 300 Gb of sequence data and 117 million unique TCR beta sequences from 150 million to 200 million T cells. The T cell repertoires of under 700 subjects were profiled by immunosequencing and related to cytomegalovirus serostatus. Among the roughly 390 genotyped donors, around 81% belonged to the genetic ancestry cluster associated with self-reported Caucasian donors. A later analysis re-analyzed previously published TCR beta repertoires from 666 donors and added high-resolution HLA genotyping to study TCR occurrence patterns. High-throughput TCR immunosequencing, statistical association of individual TCRs with disease status, and machine learning were combined to predict cytomegalovirus infection status. The study aimed to test whether signatures of past pathogen exposure could be identified by cataloging public T cell receptors. A few DR-DQ haplotypes were treated as single units for association and clustering because of strong linkage in the cohort. Typing coverage differed by locus: A, B, C, DRB1 and DQB1 were typed in about 620-630 donors, DQA1 in about 500, DPA1 in some 610, and DPB1 in roughly 470. Donor age, sex, ethnicity and CMV serostatus were compiled alongside the repertoire data. Across about 380 genotyped donors of the cohort, an average of about 250,000 unique TCR beta nucleotide sequences per donor were sequenced, and approximately 17% of those sequences were non-productive. An early release covering roughly 640 HLA-typed donors comprised approximately 290 gigabases of sequencing data and some 79 million unique TCR sequences. Rather than using new phenotypic data, the later analysis identified candidate immune exposures from TCR beta sequences and from how often those sequences occurred across donors. HLA typing included class I and class II loci at four-digit resolution. All discovery cohort repertoires had been generated on a single sequencing platform. A later genetic analysis used genome-wide SNP genotypes for about 60% of the roughly 670 donors, treating that subset as a discovery cohort. An earlier analysis of 587 of the donors used high-throughput TCR beta sequencing to judge whether each TCR beta V gene segment behaved as functional or pseudogenic. In addition to the first cohort of 666 subjects, a separate validation cohort of 130 or so different subjects was used.

The paper as a whole reports these results and caveats: The sequencing pipeline was judged likely to have produced a cluster of highly shared sequence variants as a technical artifact. According to a later analysis, parvovirus B19, influenza, CMV and Epstein-Barr virus appeared linked to several top co-occurrence clusters. A few of the identified cytomegalovirus-associated TCR beta chains were confirmed in vitro to be specific for cytomegalovirus antigens. Because the 87-base-pair reads could not distinguish some IMGT-functional V segments, including TRBV6-2 and TRBV6-3, those segments were excluded. A further reported finding was that TCR beta sequences accurately predicted the HLA-A and HLA-B alleles for most subjects in the first cohort. A total of fewer than 200 TCR beta chains were listed by the study as associated with cytomegalovirus. In a later analysis, 16,951 TCR beta sequences were associated with specific HLA alleles at a false discovery rate of 0.05. A later analysis found that most CMV-associated TCR beta chains appeared HLA-restricted, with HLA associations seemingly driven largely by CMV exposure. Because HLA typing was missing for some donors at each locus, association tests included only the typed subset. The earlier analysis of about 600 of the donors excluded some 16 rarely observed V segments, including chromosome 9 orphons, because counts were too low. The classifier was reported to diagnose cytomegalovirus status with high specificity and sensitivity in both the original cohort and the validation cohort. When HLA alleles, especially DR and DQ, strongly co-occurred, attributing TCR associations to individual alleles was difficult. The only immune exposure information available for the cohort was CMV serostatus. It was suggested by the authors that the approach could potentially be generalized to other disease states and immunological phenotypes. Only TCR beta chains were sequenced in this cohort, and the absence of alpha or paired-chain data limited detectable features. Roughly uniform sequencing depth across donors was assumed in presence/absence analyses, although this assumption may not hold. In a later analysis, HLA-associated TCR beta chains were found to be more clonally expanded and to have lower generation probabilities than equally common non-associated chains. Broadly in line with IMGT annotations, most TCR beta V segments showed up in productive rearrangements about 87% or about 30% of the time in an earlier analysis of approximately 600 of the donors. Correlated functional status among segregating V segments might be attributable to linkage disequilibrium, but an unknown experimental factor could not be ruled out. According to a later analysis, TCR association rates differed among HLA loci, with DRB1 alleles showing the most associated TCRs and HLA-C alleles showing the fewest. According to a later genetic analysis, donors in an Asian-associated ancestry cluster had fewer N-insertions in productive TCRs than the roughly 670-donor mean. An association between a missense DCLRE1C variant and V-gene and J-gene trimming of TCR beta chains was found in a later genetic analysis and replicated in an independent cohort. Most TCR sequences were seen in very few donors, while some public TCRs were found in many individuals.

Recombination joined TRBV29-1 with TRBJ2-7; there is no confident call for the D gene. The sample was PBMCs. This clonotype was sampled from a woman aged 25 to 39 in good health and CMV-seronegative. The encoded CDR3 is CSVELPGPRHSYEQYF. The sequenced DNA: TGCAGCGTTGAATTACCCGGTCCCCGTCACTCCTACGAGCAGTACTTC.